One sample yielded the 23 T cell receptor beta chains listed below, sequenced in a study of T cells in Graves' hyperthyroidism and ophthalmopathy. Amplification of TCR beta CDR3 regions used RNA as the template. First-round RT-PCR with HTBI primers amplified the TCR CDR3 region. TCRdb analysed the multiplex PCR reads with MiXCR anew, one entry per CDR3 protein. The sample lists hundreds of thousands of distinct CDR3 sequences, 20% occurring once. The sequenced sample was blood. All receptors come from a man between 35 and 55 years old with Graves' ophthalmopathy.

The chain links TRBV30 to TRBJ1-5; D possibly corresponds to TRBD1 (5 bases). Germline CDR1 is GTSNPN and CDR2 is SVGIG (reference sequence). This CDR3 is 16 amino acids long. The V gene lost 8 bases and the J gene lost 2 bases, with 22 bases spanning the gap. The DNA of the CDR3 is TGTGCCGTGGATCCTCAGGGTGGGGTGGGCAATCAGCCCCAGCATTTT. Protein: CAVDPQGGVGNQPQHF.

The chain uses TRBV19 and TRBJ2-7; the D is unclear. The CDR3 is made up of 14 amino acids. V lost 0 bases to trimming and J lost 2 bases, with 8 bases between them. The germline V gene encodes CDR1 LNHDA and CDR2 SQIVND (reference sequence). The chain's CDR3 is CASSIDRLTYEQYF. The DNA for the CDR3 is TGTGCCAGTAGTATAGATCGACTCACCTACGAGCAGTACTTC.

This chain links TRBV20-1 with TRBJ2-7; D is possibly TRBD1 (6 bases). Germline assignment: CDR1 DFQATT and CDR2 SNEGSKA (reference sequence). This CDR3 contains 15 residues. Trimming removed 3 bases from V and 1 base from J, with 16 bases in between. The CDR3 protein is CSASGYRVASYEQYF. In DNA, the CDR3 is TGCAGTGCTAGCGGGTACAGGGTGGCGTCCTACGAGCAGTACTTC.

This clonotype was seen at least ten times. The rearrangement uses TRBV30 and TRBJ1-1; weak D call: TRBD1 (6 bases). Germline values: CDR1 GTSNPN, CDR2 SVGIG (reference sequence). Trimming pared 7 bases from V and 10 bases from J, leaving 19 bases between. The CDR3 is 12 residues long. For the CDR3, the DNA is TGTGCCTTAGACAGGCCGACTTCCCCAGCTTTCTTT. Translating gives CALDRPTSPAFF.

This clonotype has a handful of counts. The chain joins TRBV7-9 to TRBJ1-1; tentatively, D is TRBD1 (5 bases). V lost 5 bases to trimming and J lost 4 bases, with 17 bases between them. The CDR3 has 15 amino acids. Germline CDR1 SEHNR, CDR2 FQNEAQ (reference sequence). The CDR3 DNA reads as TGTGCCAGCAGCCCCCCCCCCAGGGTGGGCACTGAAGCTTTCTTT. This sequence encodes CASSPPPRVGTEAFF.

V and J are TRBV20-1 and TRBJ2-2, with 14 positions matching TRBD2. The CDR3 runs 16 residues. Per germline, CDR1 DFQATT and CDR2 SNEGSKA (reference sequence). The J segment lost 2 bases and the V segment lost 5 bases, leaving 4 bases of the junction unmatched. CDR3 sequence (DNA): TGCAGTGCTGGACTAGCGGGGGGTCTTAACACCGGGGAGCTGTTTTTT. Translating it yields CSAGLAGGLNTGELFF.

This clonotype was seen a handful of times. V usage is TRBV4-3 and J usage is TRBJ1-2; D might be TRBD1 (5 bases). Trimming pared 1 base from V and 4 bases from J, leaving 13 bases between. Looked up from germline, CDR1 is LGHNA and CDR2 is YSLEER. The CDR3 length is 15 residues. This CDR3 reads CASSQAGGSGYGYTF. Written as DNA, the CDR3 is TGCGCCAGCAGCCAAGCGGGGGGATCAGGCTATGGCTACACCTTC.

This rearrangement joins TRBV30 to TRBJ1-5; no clear D. CDR1 is GTSNPN and CDR2 is SVGIG in the germline V gene (reference sequence). V was clipped by 0 bases and J by 2 bases, with 5 bases between them. This CDR3 is built from 13 residues. The CDR3 DNA is TGTGCCTGGAGTGTACCCGGCAATCAGCCCCAGCATTTT. This codes for CAWSVPGNQPQHF. The entire variable domain, with the rest obtained from reference TRBV30 and TRBJ1-5, is as follows: SQTIHQWPATLVQPVGSPLSLECTVEGTSNPNLYWYRQAAGRGLQLLFYSVGIGQISSEVPQNLSASRPQDRQFILSSKKLLLSDSGFYLCAWSVPGNQPQHFGDGTRLSIL.

This rearrangement joins TRBV10-1 to TRBJ1-1, with 7 bases aligning to TRBD1. The CDR3 is 12 residues long. V lost 9 bases and J lost 4; bases outside the gene matches: 5. CDR1 and CDR2 (germline): WNHNN, SYGVQD (reference sequence). The CDR3: CARDRAGTEAFF. The CDR3 DNA sequence: TGCGCCAGAGACAGGGCTGGCACTGAAGCTTTCTTT.

In its sample, this clonotype was seen many times. The chain has TRBV2 and TRBJ2-2; the D gene is possibly TRBD1 (6 bases). CDR3 length: 12 residues. The V gene's germline CDR1 is SNHLY and CDR2 FYNNEI. V lost 7 bases and J lost 7, with 10 bases in between. The CDR3 here is CASKGVGGELFF. As DNA, the CDR3 is TGTGCCAGCAAGGGGGTCGGCGGGGAGCTGTTTTTT.

This clonotype occurred many times. V and J are TRBV20-1 and TRBJ1-1; no definite D call. V gave up 1 base and J gave up 1 base, with 4 bases separating them. Germline V gene lookup returns CDR1 DFQATT and CDR2 SNEGSKA (reference sequence). CDR3 length: 12 residues. CDR3 bases: TGCAGTGCTAGAGTGTCGAACACTGAAGCTTTCTTT. Its translation: CSARVSNTEAFF.

This clonotype was counted many times. This rearrangement joins TRBV6-1 to TRBJ1-1; a weak D match, TRBD1 (5 bases). CDR1 and CDR2 (germline): MNHNS, SASEGT. V was trimmed by 7 bases and J by 6 bases, leaving 12 bases between them. This CDR3 is 12 amino acids long. The chain's CDR3 is CASIRGDAEAFF. DNA of the CDR3: TGTGCCAGCATTCGGGGGGACGCTGAAGCTTTCTTT.

This clonotype was seen more than once but under ten times. This chain links TRBV12-3 or TRBV12-4 with TRBJ2-1; no clear D. The V gene lost 7 bases and the J gene lost 6 bases, with 10 bases spanning the gap. The CDR3 is 12 amino acids. For the CDR3, the DNA is TGTGCCAGCACCGATGCTGGCAATGAGCAGTTCTTC. This translates into CASTDAGNEQFF.

The gene calls are TRBV9 and TRBJ2-5; 11 bases are shared with TRBD2. The V gene's germline CDR1 is SGDLS and CDR2 YYNGEE. The CDR3 covers 18 residues. V dropped 0 bases and J dropped 3; count of bases not matched to a gene: 10. Written as DNA, the CDR3 is TGTGCCAGCAGCGTAGGGGCTAGCGGGAGGTCACGCAAAGAGACCCAGTACTTC. This sequence encodes CASSVGASGRSRKETQYF. Full variable domain (rest looked up from reference TRBV9 and TRBJ2-5): DSGVTQTPKHLITATGQRVTLRCSPRSGDLSVYWYQQSLDQGLQFLIQYYNGEERAKGNILERFSAQQFPDLHSELNLSSLELGDSALYFCASSVGASGRSRKETQYFGPGTRLLVL.

This clonotype has a handful of counts. This chain connects TRBV5-8 to TRBJ2-7; TRBD2 agrees at 11 bases. V lost 4 bases, J lost 3 bases, and 9 bases stayed unmatched. This CDR3 is built from 16 residues. Germline V lookup: CDR1 SGHTS, CDR2 YDEGEE. DNA of the CDR3: TGTGCCAGCAGCCAATACGGGACTAGCGGCTTCTACGAGCAGTACTTC. Its protein product is CASSQYGTSGFYEQYF.

This clonotype was detected many times. DNA of the CDR3: TGTGCCAGCAGTCGACAGGACTATGGCTACACCTTC. Translated, it gives CASSRQDYGYTF. V and J are TRBV12-3 or TRBV12-4 and TRBJ1-2; a possible D gene is TRBD1 (6 bases). The V end was cut by 5 bases, the J end by 3 bases, with 7 bases between. This CDR3 has 12 amino acids.

The J gene is TRBJ2-1, the V gene TRBV5-1; 8 bases line up with TRBD2. This CDR3 contains 14 residues. Losses at the gene ends were 6 bases for V and 5 bases for J; bases not matched to a gene: 7. Germline CDR1 and CDR2: SGHRS and YFSETQ. The CDR3 nucleotides are TGCGCCAGCAATGAGCGGGAGATAAACAATGAGCAGTTCTTC. Its protein is CASNEREINNEQFF.

In its sample, this clonotype was seen many times. Here the CDR3 reads CASLGAAETQYF. Written as DNA, the CDR3 is TGTGCCAGTTTGGGGGCAGCAGAGACCCAGTACTTC. The rearrangement uses TRBV12-3 or TRBV12-4 and TRBJ2-5, with a possible D match to TRBD1 (6 bases). Trimming stripped 9 bases from V and 4 bases from J, with 12 bases between. This CDR3 comprises 12 residues.

This clonotype was seen a handful of times. V is TRBV20-1 and J is TRBJ2-1, with D tentatively TRBD2 (6 bases). The length of the CDR3 is 13 residues. Trimming shortened V by 5 bases and J by 4 bases, and 12 bases separated the two germline ends. From germline, CDR1 is DFQATT and CDR2 SNEGSKA (reference sequence). In nucleotides, the CDR3 is TGCAGTGCTCCGGGGGAGGCGTACAATGAGCAGTTCTTC. Protein product: CSAPGEAYNEQFF.

The V and J genes are TRBV28 and TRBJ2-3; 9 nucleotides agree with TRBD1. This CDR3 is built from 21 residues. The J segment lost 4 bases and the V segment lost 8 bases, leaving 28 bases of the junction unmatched. Germline-derived CDR1 and CDR2 are MDHEN and SYDVKM. CDR3: CASSTPGTGSSNSEGADTQYF. Here the CDR3 DNA reads TGTGCCAGCTCAACGCCGGGGACAGGGTCCTCCAATTCCGAAGGGGCAGATACGCAGTATTTT.

This clonotype was observed at least ten times. This chain uses TRBV7-8 with TRBJ1-1, with D unresolved. This CDR3 is 13 amino acids long. V was trimmed by 4 bases and J by 5 bases, leaving 11 bases between them. The germline V gene encodes CDR1 SGHVS and CDR2 FQNEAQ. CDR3 region: CASSYRPGTEAFF. As DNA, the CDR3 is TGTGCCAGCAGCTACAGACCGGGGACTGAAGCTTTCTTT.

The V and J genes are TRBV19 and TRBJ2-3; 13 bases agree with TRBD2. CDR1 is LNHDA, CDR2 SQIVND, per germline (reference sequence). The CDR3 runs 15 residues. J was trimmed by 4 bases and V by 6 bases; bases with no gene match: 4. The DNA for the CDR3 is TGTGCCAGTAGGAGGACTAGCGGGAGTGCAGATACGCAGTATTTT. Translation gives CASRRTSGSADTQYF.

This clonotype was counted ten times or more. The chain couples TRBV5-6 to TRBJ2-1; 10 bases are a match to TRBD1. Germline CDR1 reads SGHDT; CDR2 reads YYEEEE. CDR3 length equals 16 residues. With 6 bases clipped from V and 6 bases from J, the junction kept 12 bases outside the gene matches. The CDR3 DNA is TGTGCCAGCACCTTCCCCGGGACAGGGGTTCCCAATGAGCAGTTCTTC. It specifies CASTFPGTGVPNEQFF.